This entry lists 8 T cell receptor beta chains sequenced from one sample in a study of T cells in Graves' hyperthyroidism and ophthalmopathy. It was RNA transcripts that yielded the amplified TCR beta CDR3 regions. Carried out on the TCR CDR3, a first-round RT-PCR used the HTBI primer set. MiXCR, run by TCRdb on the multiplex PCR reads, gives a single entry per CDR3 protein. The data show 300,000 to 400,000 distinct CDR3 sequences, with about 15% seen just once and 11% held by the top ten. Sequenced sample: blood. Source of these receptors: a woman aged 55-69 years with Graves' hyperthyroidism.

This clonotype was seen a few times. This clone may be a read error of a much larger clone one base away. This sequence joins TRBV2 and TRBJ1-6; weak D call: TRBD1 (6 bases). Germline V CDR1 and CDR2: SNHLY, FYNNEI. This CDR3 is built from 15 residues. The CDR3 loop reads CANSVGGAYNSPLHF. CDR3 coding DNA: TGTGCCAACAGTGTAGGGGGGGCCTATAATTCACCCCTCCACTTT.

This clonotype was observed at least ten times. J is TRBJ2-1 and V is TRBV2; no definite D call. CDR1 is SNHLY, CDR2 FYNNEI, per germline. This CDR3 spans 13 amino acids. The germline V and J ends were trimmed by 6 bases and 4 bases, with 10 bases remaining between them. The CDR3: CASSNGLYNEQFF. CDR3 nucleotide sequence: TGTGCCAGCAGCAATGGGCTGTACAATGAGCAGTTCTTC.

This clonotype was seen at least ten times. The chain joins TRBV6-4 to TRBJ1-2; TRBD1 aligns across 10 bases. The CDR3 contains 14 residues. Germline CDR1 is MRHNA and CDR2 is SNTAGT. V trimming: 6 bases; J trimming: 3 bases; junction bases outside the gene matches: 4. The CDR3 loop is CASRGQGRDYGYTF. For the CDR3, the DNA is TGTGCCAGCAGGGGACAGGGGCGCGACTATGGCTACACCTTC.

This clonotype was seen a single time. The rearrangement links TRBV15 to TRBJ2-1, with 13 positions matching TRBD2. The CDR3 runs to 18 residues. The V gene's germline CDR1 is LNHNV and CDR2 YYDKDF (reference sequence). V was pared by 0 bases and J by 9 bases, with 11 bases of the junction left unmatched. The CDR3 nucleotides are TGTGCCACCAGCAGAGATGCCCTGGGACTAGCGGGAAGGGTTGAGCAGTTCTTC. This codes for CATSRDALGLAGRVEQFF.

This clonotype has a count of ten or more. V gene TRBV2 combines with J gene TRBJ1-1; D ambiguous. CDR3 length: 12 amino acids. Germline V gene data show CDR1 as SNHLY and CDR2 as FYNNEI. Trimming removed 9 bases from V and 2 bases from J, with 10 bases in between. The CDR3 bases are TGTGCCAGTCAGTCAGGTAACACTGAAGCTTTCTTT. Its protein is CASQSGNTEAFF.

There are a few counts of this clonotype. The J gene is TRBJ2-1, the V gene TRBV4-1; 9 positions match TRBD2. The CDR3 covers 15 residues. V shed 2 bases and J 7 bases; nucleotides not matched to a gene: 6. Germline lookup yields CDR1 MGHRA and CDR2 YSYEKL. The CDR3 loop reads CASSQSAGGWNEQFF. CDR3 nucleotides: TGCGCCAGCAGCCAATCAGCGGGAGGTTGGAATGAGCAGTTCTTC.

This clonotype was detected many times. The chain has TRBV29-1 and TRBJ1-4, with D uncertain. Germline-derived CDR1 and CDR2 are SQVTM and ANQGSEA. CDR3 length: 12 amino acids. V lost 0 bases and J lost 8, with 7 bases in between. As DNA, the CDR3 is TGCAGCGTTGAAGATTTAGGGGAAAAACTGTTTTTT. Encoded protein: CSVEDLGEKLFF.

In this sample, this clonotype turned up many times. The CDR3 reads CASSLTGQGGNEQFF. The CDR3 DNA is TGCGCCAGCAGCTTAACCGGACAGGGGGGCAATGAGCAGTTCTTC. The chain joins TRBV5-1 to TRBJ2-1, with 10 bases fitting TRBD1. Per the germline V gene, CDR1 is SGHRS and CDR2 is YFSETQ. The CDR3 is 15 residues long. The V gene end was trimmed by 2 bases and the J gene end by 6 bases; junction bases not matched to a gene: 5.